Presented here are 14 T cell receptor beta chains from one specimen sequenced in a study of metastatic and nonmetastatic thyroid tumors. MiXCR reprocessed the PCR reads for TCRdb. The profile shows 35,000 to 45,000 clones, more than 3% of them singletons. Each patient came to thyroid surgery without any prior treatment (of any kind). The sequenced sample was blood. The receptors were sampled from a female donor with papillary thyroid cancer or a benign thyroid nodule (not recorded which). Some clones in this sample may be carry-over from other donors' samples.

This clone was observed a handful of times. CDR3 in amino acids: CASSFQGSGGAPMNTEAFF. CDR3 in DNA: TGTGCCAGCAGCTTTCAAGGCAGTGGAGGGGCTCCCATGAACACTGAAGCTTTCTTT. The rearrangement links TRBV11-3 to TRBJ1-1; D is perhaps TRBD1 (5 bases). CDR1 and CDR2 (germline): SGHNT, YENEEA. Trimming shortened V by 3 bases and J by 0 bases, and 23 bases separated the two germline ends. The CDR3 sequence is 19 residues long.

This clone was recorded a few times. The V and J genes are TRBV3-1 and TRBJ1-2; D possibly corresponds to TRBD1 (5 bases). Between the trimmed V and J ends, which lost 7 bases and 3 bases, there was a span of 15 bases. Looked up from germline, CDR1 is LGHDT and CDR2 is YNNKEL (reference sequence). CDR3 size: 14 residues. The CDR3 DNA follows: TGTGCCAGCAAGAACCGGGACGAATACTATGGCTACACCTTC. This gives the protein CASKNRDEYYGYTF.

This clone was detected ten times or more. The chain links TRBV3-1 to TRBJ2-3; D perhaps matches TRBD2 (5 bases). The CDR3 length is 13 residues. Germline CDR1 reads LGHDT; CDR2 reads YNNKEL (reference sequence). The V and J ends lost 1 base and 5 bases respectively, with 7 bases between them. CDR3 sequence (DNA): TGTGCCAGCAGCCAAGCCGGAGGAGATACGCAGTATTTT. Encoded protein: CASSQAGGDTQYF.

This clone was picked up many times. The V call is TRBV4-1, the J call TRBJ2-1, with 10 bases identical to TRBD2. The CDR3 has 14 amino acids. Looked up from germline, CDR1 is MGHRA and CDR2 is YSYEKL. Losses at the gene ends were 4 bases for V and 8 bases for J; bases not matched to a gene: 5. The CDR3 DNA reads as TGCGCCAGCAGCCTAGCGGGAGGTAGGGATGAGCAGTTCTTC. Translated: CASSLAGGRDEQFF.

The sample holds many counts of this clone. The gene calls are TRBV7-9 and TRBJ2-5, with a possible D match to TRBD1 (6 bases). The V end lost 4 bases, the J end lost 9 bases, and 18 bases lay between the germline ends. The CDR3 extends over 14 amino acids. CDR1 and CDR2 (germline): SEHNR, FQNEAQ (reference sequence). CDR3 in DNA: TGTGCCAGCAGCTCTACAGGGCACCCAGGAGCCCAGTACTTC. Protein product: CASSSTGHPGAQYF.

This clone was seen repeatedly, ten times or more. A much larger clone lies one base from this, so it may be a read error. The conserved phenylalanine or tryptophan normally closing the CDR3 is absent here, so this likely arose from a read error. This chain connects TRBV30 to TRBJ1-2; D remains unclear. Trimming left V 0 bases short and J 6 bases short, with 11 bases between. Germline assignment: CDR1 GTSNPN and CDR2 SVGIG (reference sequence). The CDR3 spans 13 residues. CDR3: CAWSVWALDGYTS. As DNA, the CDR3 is TGTGCCTGGAGTGTATGGGCCCTGGATGGCTACACCTCC.

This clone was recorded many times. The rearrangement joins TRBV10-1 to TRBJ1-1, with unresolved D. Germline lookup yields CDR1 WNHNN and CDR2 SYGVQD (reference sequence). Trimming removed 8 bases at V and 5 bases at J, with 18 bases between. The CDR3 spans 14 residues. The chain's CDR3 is CASSREPQGTEAFF. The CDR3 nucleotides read TGCGCCAGCTCCCGGGAGCCCCAAGGAACTGAAGCTTTCTTT.

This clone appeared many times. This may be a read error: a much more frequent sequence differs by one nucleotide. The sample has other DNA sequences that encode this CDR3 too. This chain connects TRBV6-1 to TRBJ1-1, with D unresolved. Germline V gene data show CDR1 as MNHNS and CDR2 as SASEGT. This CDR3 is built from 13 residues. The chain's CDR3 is CATQSRSPDEAFF. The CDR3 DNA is TGCGCCACACAGTCAAGGAGTCCGGATGAAGCTTTCTTT.

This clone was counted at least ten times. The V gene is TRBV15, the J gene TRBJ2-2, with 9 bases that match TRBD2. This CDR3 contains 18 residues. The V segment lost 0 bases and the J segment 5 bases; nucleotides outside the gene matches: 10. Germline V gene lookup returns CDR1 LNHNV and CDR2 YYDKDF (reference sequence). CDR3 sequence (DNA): TGTGCCACCAGCAGAGATACTTTTGCGGCGGGAGGGACCGGGGAGCTGTTTTTT. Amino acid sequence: CATSRDTFAAGGTGELFF.

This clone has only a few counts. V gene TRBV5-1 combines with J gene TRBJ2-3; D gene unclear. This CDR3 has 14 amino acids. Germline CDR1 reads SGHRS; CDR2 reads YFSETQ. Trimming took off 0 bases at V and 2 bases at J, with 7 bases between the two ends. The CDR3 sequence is CASSLGWNTDTQYF. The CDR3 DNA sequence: TGCGCCAGCAGCTTGGGGTGGAACACAGATACGCAGTATTTT.

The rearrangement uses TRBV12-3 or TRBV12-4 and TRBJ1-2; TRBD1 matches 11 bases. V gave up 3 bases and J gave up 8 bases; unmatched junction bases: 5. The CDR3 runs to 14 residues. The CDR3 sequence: CASSFMGTGGGYTF. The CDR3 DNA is TGTGCCAGCAGTTTCATGGGGACAGGGGGAGGCTACACCTTC.

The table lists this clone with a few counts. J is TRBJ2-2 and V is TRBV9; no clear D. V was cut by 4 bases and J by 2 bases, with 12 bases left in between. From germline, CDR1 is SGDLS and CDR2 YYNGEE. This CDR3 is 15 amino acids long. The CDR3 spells CASSLSRINTGELFF. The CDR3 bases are TGTGCCAGCAGCTTAAGCAGGATTAACACCGGGGAGCTGTTTTTT.

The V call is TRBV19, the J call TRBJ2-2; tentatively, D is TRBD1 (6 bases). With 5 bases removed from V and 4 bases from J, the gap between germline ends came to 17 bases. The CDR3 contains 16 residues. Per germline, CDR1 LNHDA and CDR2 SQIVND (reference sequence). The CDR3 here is CASSPLGAVVTGELFF. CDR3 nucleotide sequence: TGTGCCAGTAGTCCTCTGGGGGCTGTAGTCACCGGGGAGCTGTTTTTT.

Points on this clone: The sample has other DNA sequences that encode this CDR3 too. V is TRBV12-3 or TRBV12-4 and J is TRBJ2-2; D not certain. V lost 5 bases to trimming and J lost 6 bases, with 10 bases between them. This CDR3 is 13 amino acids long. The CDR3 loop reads CASSPRRSGELFF. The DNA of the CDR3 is TGTGCCAGCAGTCCAAGAAGGTCCGGGGAGCTGTTTTTT.